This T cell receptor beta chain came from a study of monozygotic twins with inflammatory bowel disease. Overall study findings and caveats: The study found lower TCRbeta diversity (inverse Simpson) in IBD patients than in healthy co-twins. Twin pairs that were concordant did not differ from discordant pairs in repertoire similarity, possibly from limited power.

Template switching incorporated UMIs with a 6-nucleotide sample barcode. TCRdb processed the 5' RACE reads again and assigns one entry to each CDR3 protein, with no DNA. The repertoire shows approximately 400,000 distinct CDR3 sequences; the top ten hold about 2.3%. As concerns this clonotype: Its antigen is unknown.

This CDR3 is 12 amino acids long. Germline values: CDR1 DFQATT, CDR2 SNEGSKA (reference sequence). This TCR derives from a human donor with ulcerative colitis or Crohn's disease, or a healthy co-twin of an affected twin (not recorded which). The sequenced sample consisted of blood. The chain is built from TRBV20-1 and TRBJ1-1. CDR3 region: CSATQPNTEAFF.